Detailed here is one T cell receptor (beta chain). These data belong to a study of blood T cell repertoires in COVID-19. Study in general: Samples representing acute and convalescent COVID-19 were sourced from the United States, Italy and Spain.

In the original processing: Using reference gene primer amplification, nucleated cell counts were estimated. TCRdb's copy holds only in-frame clones and misses some; the assay was immunoSEQ multiplex PCR. For V, J and clone size, that table is used; D and trimming come from the DNA. The data show roughly 88,000 clones, 55% to 80% seen once. The sequenced sample consisted of peripheral blood. The origin of this receptor is a woman aged 55-69 years in a cohort sampled during active or convalescent COVID-19.

CDR3 residues: CAWEPVTSGNTIYF. In DNA form, the CDR3 reads TGTGCCTGGGAACCGGTCACCTCTGGAAACACCATATATTTT. J is TRBJ1-3 and V is TRBV30; no definite D call. Between the trimmed V and J ends, which lost 5 bases and 0 bases, there was a span of 11 bases. The germline V gene has CDR1 GTSNPN and CDR2 SVGIG (reference sequence). The CDR3 runs 14 residues.